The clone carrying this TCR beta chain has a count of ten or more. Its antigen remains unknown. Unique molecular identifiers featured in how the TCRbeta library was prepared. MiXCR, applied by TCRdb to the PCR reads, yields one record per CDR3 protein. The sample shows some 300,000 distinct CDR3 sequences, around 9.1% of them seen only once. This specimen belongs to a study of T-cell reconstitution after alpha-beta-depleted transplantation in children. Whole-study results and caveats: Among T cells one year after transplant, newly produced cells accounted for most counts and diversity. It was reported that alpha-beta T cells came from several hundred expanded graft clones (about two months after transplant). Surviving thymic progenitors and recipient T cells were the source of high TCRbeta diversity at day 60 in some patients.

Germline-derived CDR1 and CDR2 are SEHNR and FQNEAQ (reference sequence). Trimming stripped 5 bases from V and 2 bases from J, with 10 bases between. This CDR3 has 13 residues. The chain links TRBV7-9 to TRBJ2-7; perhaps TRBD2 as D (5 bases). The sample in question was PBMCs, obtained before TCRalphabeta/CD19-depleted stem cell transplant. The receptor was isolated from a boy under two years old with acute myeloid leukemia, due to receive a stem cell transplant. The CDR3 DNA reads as TGTGCCAGCAGCCTGCCGCGGGCCTACGAGCAGTACTTC. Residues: CASSLPRAYEQYF.